The 27 T cell receptor beta chains reported below all come from one sample, sequenced in a study of PD-1 blockade in classical Hodgkin lymphoma. Assay: immunoSEQ multiplex PCR; the TCRdb copy retains only in-frame clones and omits some. The sample contains approximately 27,000 clones, roughly 82% of which appear only once. Time point defined: cycle 4 day 1 (C4D1), after six to seven weeks of nivolumab. The patients all showed relapse after autologous stem cell transplantation, while their brentuximab vedotin exposure varied. The input for sequencing was peripheral blood mononuclear cells (PBMCs), taken before the fourth cycle of nivolumab. The origin of the receptors is a human donor with classical Hodgkin lymphoma.

The chain combines TRBV6-5 with TRBJ2-3, with D hard to call. V lost 6 bases and J lost 3, with 13 bases in between. This CDR3 comprises 14 residues. Germline CDR1 MNHEY, CDR2 SVGAGI. DNA of the CDR3: TGTGCCAGCAGGCGCACGCCGGGTACAGATACGCAGTATTTT. This codes for CASRRTPGTDTQYF.

About this clone itself: The germline gene is not matched at one end of the junction; a read error may be the cause. V usage is TRBV11-2 and J usage is TRBJ1-1; a possible D gene is TRBD1 (6 bases). The CDR3 extends over 15 amino acids. Germline values: CDR1 SGHAT, CDR2 FQNNGV. The CDR3 loop is CASSQITGIRRPDLF. CDR3 DNA: TGTGCCAGCAGCCAAATTACAGGGATCCGGAGGCCCGACCTCTTT.

The V gene is TRBV7-6, the J gene TRBJ1-5; no definite D call. In germline, CDR1 is SGHVS, CDR2 FNYEAQ. The length of the CDR3 is 15 residues. V lost 0 bases to trimming and J lost 3 bases, with 9 bases between them. This chain's CDR3 is CASSLAPQDNQPQHF. CDR3 nucleotides: TGTGCCAGCAGCTTAGCCCCCCAGGACAATCAGCCCCAGCATTTT.

The V and J genes are TRBV2 and TRBJ2-5, with 10 bases matching TRBD2. Germline-derived CDR1 and CDR2 are SNHLY and FYNNEI. V lost 1 base and J lost 5; bases outside the gene matches: 7. The CDR3 contains 16 residues. The CDR3 nucleotides read TGTGCCAGCAGTGAAGAGCGGGGGGGCTTGATGGAGACCCAGTACTTC. As protein: CASSEERGGLMETQYF.

V usage is TRBV19 and J usage is TRBJ2-2; no clear D gene. The V end was cut by 9 bases, the J end by 0 bases, with 26 bases between. CDR3 length: 19 residues. CDR1 and CDR2 from the germline V gene are LNHDA and SQIVND (reference sequence). Here the CDR3 reads CASEDIIMGSPANTGELFF. CDR3 bases: TGTGCCAGCGAAGACATTATTATGGGGTCCCCTGCGAACACCGGGGAGCTGTTTTTT.

This chain connects TRBV10-3 to TRBJ1-1, with D possibly TRBD1 on 5 matching bases. The V gene's germline CDR1 is ENHRY and CDR2 SYGVKD. The length of the CDR3 is 14 residues. The V end lost 4 bases, the J end lost 1 base, and 10 bases lay between the germline ends. The CDR3: CAISVGTANTEAFF. CDR3 DNA sequence: TGTGCCATCAGTGTCGGGACCGCGAACACTGAAGCTTTCTTT.

This clone was seen once. The chain combines TRBV5-1 with TRBJ1-2; TRBD1 aligns across 7 bases. The CDR3 loop spans 14 amino acids. V shed 4 bases and J 4 bases; nucleotides not matched to a gene: 7. The germline gives CDR1 SGHRS, CDR2 YFSETQ. The DNA for the CDR3 is TGCGCCAGCAGCGAACCCGGGACAGCCTATGGCTACACCTTC. This gives the protein CASSEPGTAYGYTF. The whole variable domain, remainder taken from reference TRBV5-1 and TRBJ1-2, is KAGVTQTPRYLIKTRGQQVTLSCSPISGHRSVSWYQQTPGQGLQFLFEYFSETQRNKGNFPGRFSGRQFSNSRSEMNVSTLELGDSALYLCASSEPGTAYGYTFGSGTRLTVV.

The chain joins TRBV7-2 to TRBJ1-3, with TRBD1 identical over 8 bases. CDR3 length equals 15 residues. Losses at the gene ends were 6 bases for V and 5 bases for J; bases not matched to a gene: 9. Germline CDR1 is SGHTA and CDR2 is FQGNSA. The CDR3 DNA sequence: TGTGCCAGCAGTCACGACAGGGGCTTAAGAAACACCATATATTTT. Translating it yields CASSHDRGLRNTIYF.

In nucleotides, the CDR3 is TGTGCCAGCAGCCAACGACAGGTCCCTGAAAAACTGTTTTTT. Its translation: CASSQRQVPEKLFF. The chain uses TRBV7-2 and TRBJ1-4; possible D gene TRBD1, 6 bases. Germline V gives CDR1 SGHTA, CDR2 FQGNSA. The CDR3 sequence is 14 residues long. Deletions cut 5 bases from V and 7 bases from J, with 14 bases between. Full variable domain (missing parts from reference TRBV7-2 and TRBJ1-4): GAGVSQSPSNKVTEKGKDVELRCDPISGHTALYWYRQSLGQGLEFLIYFQGNSAPDKSGLPSDRFSAERTGGSVSTLTIQRTQQEDSAVYLCASSQRQVPEKLFFGSGTQLSVL.

The chain is built from TRBV6-1 and TRBJ2-1; 7 bases are a match to TRBD1. CDR3 length equals 13 residues. Unmatched junction bases numbered 9, after V lost 11 bases and J lost 5 bases. CDR1 is MNHNS, CDR2 SASEGT, per germline. Here the CDR3 DNA reads TGTGCCTCCACCGGGACAGTTGACAATGAGCAGTTCTTC. It specifies CASTGTVDNEQFF.

V is TRBV4-1 and J is TRBJ2-3; the D is unclear. Germline CDR1 MGHRA, CDR2 YSYEKL. The CDR3 is 12 residues long. Between the trimmed V and J ends, which lost 1 base and 4 bases, there was a span of 3 bases. CDR3 DNA sequence: TGCGCCAGCAGCCAAGTTTCAGATACGCAGTATTTT. Translated, it gives CASSQVSDTQYF.

The gene calls are TRBV6-5 and TRBJ2-1, with 8 nucleotides matching TRBD2. Germline V gives CDR1 MNHEY, CDR2 SVGAGI. CDR3 length equals 15 residues. V trimming: 2 bases; J trimming: 1 base; junction bases outside the gene matches: 1. CDR3 in amino acids: CASSYERGSYNEQFF. CDR3 in DNA: TGTGCCAGCAGTTACGAGCGGGGGTCCTACAATGAGCAGTTCTTC.

The V gene is TRBV27, the J gene TRBJ2-5, with 11 bases that match TRBD1. The CDR3 runs to 16 residues. Germline values: CDR1 MNHEY, CDR2 SMNVEV (reference sequence). The ends lost 5 bases at V and 5 bases at J; junction bases unmatched: 10. The CDR3 DNA is TGTGCCAGCAGTCCGGGGACAGGGGGTTTTGTGGAGACCCAGTACTTC. It yields the protein CASSPGTGGFVETQYF.

The rearrangement uses TRBV27 and TRBJ2-7; 8 bases are a match to TRBD2. There are 15 residues in the CDR3. With 6 bases clipped from V and 7 bases from J, the junction kept 14 bases outside the gene matches. CDR1 is MNHEY and CDR2 is SMNVEV in the germline V gene (reference sequence). The CDR3 reads CASRSLDLGGGEQYF. CDR3 DNA: TGTGCCAGCAGGTCCTTGGACCTCGGGGGGGGTGAGCAGTACTTC.

This rearrangement joins TRBV5-4 to TRBJ1-2, with TRBD1 as a possible D gene (5 bases). The CDR3 extends over 13 amino acids. Looked up from germline, CDR1 is SGHNT and CDR2 is YYREEE (reference sequence). V lost 5 bases and J lost 3, with 11 bases in between. The CDR3 reads CASSRDSHYGYTF. The CDR3 DNA reads as TGTGCCAGCAGTCGTGACAGTCACTATGGCTACACCTTC.

The chain carries TRBV27 and TRBJ2-4; D remains unclear. The CDR3 is 14 residues long. CDR1 MNHEY and CDR2 SMNVEV come from the germline V gene (reference sequence). The germline V and J ends were trimmed by 10 bases and 0 bases, with 13 bases remaining between them. The CDR3: CATRSDLAKNIQYF. CDR3 DNA: TGTGCCACCCGCTCCGATCTAGCCAAAAACATTCAGTACTTC.

V and J are TRBV5-8 and TRBJ2-7; D gene uncertain. The CDR3 sequence is 12 residues long. With 3 bases removed from V and 3 bases from J, the gap between germline ends came to 7 bases. Germline CDR1 SGHTS, CDR2 YDEGEE. The CDR3 is CASSSNSYEQYF. CDR3 in DNA: TGTGCCAGCAGCTCGAACAGCTACGAGCAGTACTTC.

The gene calls are TRBV27 and TRBJ2-1; the match to TRBD2 covers 11 bases. Germline assignment: CDR1 MNHEY and CDR2 SMNVEV (reference sequence). The CDR3 contains 14 residues. The CDR3 DNA sequence: TGTGCTAGCGGGGGGGATGGGACCTACAATGAGCAGTTCTTC. This codes for CASGGDGTYNEQFF.

The CDR3 region has the DNA TGTGCCAGCAGCCGTTTGGGGGGTGGCTACACCTTC. Protein: CASSRLGGGYTF. This chain connects TRBV28 to TRBJ1-2, with D possibly being TRBD1 (5 bases). Germline V gene data show CDR1 as MDHEN and CDR2 as SYDVKM. The germline V and J ends were trimmed by 6 bases and 7 bases, with 12 bases remaining between them. The CDR3 is 12 amino acids.

This CDR3 reads CASSSPSVAGGGTDTQYF. The DNA of the CDR3 is TGTGCCAGCAGCTCCCCGTCGGTAGCGGGGGGTGGGACAGATACGCAGTATTTT. This chain links TRBV9 with TRBJ2-3; 10 nucleotides match TRBD2. The trim removed 4 bases at V and 3 bases at J, leaving 14 bases unmatched. This CDR3 is 18 amino acids long. Germline CDR1 reads SGDLS; CDR2 reads YYNGEE.

The sample holds one count of this clone. The chain links TRBV6-6 to TRBJ1-3; 7 nucleotides match TRBD1. The CDR3 runs 15 residues. CDR1 MNHNY and CDR2 SVGAGI come from the germline V gene (reference sequence). V was clipped by 8 bases and J by 7 bases; unmatched bases: 14. DNA of the CDR3: TGTGCCAGCGTTATCGGCAGGGGGTTAGGGAACACCATATATTTT. Residues: CASVIGRGLGNTIYF.

The CDR3 is CASRHRDRVYEQYF. The CDR3, as DNA: TGTGCCAGCAGGCACAGGGATCGGGTCTACGAGCAGTACTTC. J is TRBJ2-7 and V is TRBV7-8, with D tentatively TRBD1 (6 bases). Germline CDR1 SGHVS, CDR2 FQNEAQ. Trimming stripped 6 bases from V and 3 bases from J, with 15 bases between. This CDR3 region has 14 residues. Variable domain in full (rest from reference TRBV7-8 and TRBJ2-7): GAGVSQSPRYKVAKRGQDVALRCDPISGHVSLFWYQQALGQGPEFLTYFQNEAQLDKSGLPSDRFFAERPEGSVSTLKIQRTQQEDSAVYLCASRHRDRVYEQYFGPGTRLTVT.

CDR3 protein: CASRPITGGRNTGELFF. The CDR3 DNA follows: TGTGCCAGCAGACCCATAACAGGGGGGCGGAACACCGGGGAGCTGTTTTTT. The chain employs TRBV11-2 and TRBJ2-2; 8 nucleotides agree with TRBD1. V was clipped by 6 bases and J by 1 base; unmatched bases: 10. From germline, CDR1 is SGHAT and CDR2 FQNNGV. There are 17 residues in the CDR3. The variable domain in full, with the rest retrieved from reference TRBV11-2 and TRBJ2-2, is EAGVAQSPRYKIIEKRQSVAFWCNPISGHATLYWYQQILGQGPKLLIQFQNNGVVDDSQLPKDRFSAERLKGVDSTLKIQPAKLEDSAVYLCASRPITGGRNTGELFFGEGSRLTVL.

The chain uses TRBV5-3 and TRBJ1-5; D is unresolved. TRBV5-3 is given ORF status, its function remaining uncertain. CDR3 length: 14 residues. V lost 4 bases to trimming and J lost 2 bases, with 10 bases between them. The CDR3 reads CARSVPRCNQPQHF. CDR3 nucleotides: TGTGCCAGAAGCGTCCCGCGGTGCAATCAGCCCCAGCATTTT.

The chain employs TRBV18 and TRBJ2-7, with TRBD1 matching over 10 bases. With 6 bases clipped from V and 3 bases from J, the junction kept 5 bases outside the gene matches. Germline V gene lookup returns CDR1 KGHSH and CDR2 LQKENI. CDR3 length equals 14 residues. The CDR3 nucleotides are TGTGCCAGCTCCCGGGACAGGGGATACTACGAGCAGTACTTC. Its protein product is CASSRDRGYYEQYF.

This rearrangement joins TRBV7-3 to TRBJ2-3; TRBD2 matches 8 bases. V was clipped by 5 bases and J by 1 base; unmatched bases: 5. CDR3 size: 15 residues. Per germline, CDR1 SGHTA and CDR2 FQGTGA. The CDR3 nucleotides are TGTGCCAGCAGCACCACGGGACTAGGCACAGATACGCAGTATTTT. Encoded protein: CASSTTGLGTDTQYF.

The rearrangement uses TRBV10-3 and TRBJ2-7; tentative D call: TRBD2 (5 bases). The V and J ends lost 3 bases and 2 bases respectively, with 11 bases between them. Germline values: CDR1 ENHRY, CDR2 SYGVKD. The CDR3 is 14 amino acids. CDR3 residues: CAISERTGTYEQYF. CDR3 bases: TGTGCCATCAGTGAAAGGACTGGGACCTACGAGCAGTACTTC.